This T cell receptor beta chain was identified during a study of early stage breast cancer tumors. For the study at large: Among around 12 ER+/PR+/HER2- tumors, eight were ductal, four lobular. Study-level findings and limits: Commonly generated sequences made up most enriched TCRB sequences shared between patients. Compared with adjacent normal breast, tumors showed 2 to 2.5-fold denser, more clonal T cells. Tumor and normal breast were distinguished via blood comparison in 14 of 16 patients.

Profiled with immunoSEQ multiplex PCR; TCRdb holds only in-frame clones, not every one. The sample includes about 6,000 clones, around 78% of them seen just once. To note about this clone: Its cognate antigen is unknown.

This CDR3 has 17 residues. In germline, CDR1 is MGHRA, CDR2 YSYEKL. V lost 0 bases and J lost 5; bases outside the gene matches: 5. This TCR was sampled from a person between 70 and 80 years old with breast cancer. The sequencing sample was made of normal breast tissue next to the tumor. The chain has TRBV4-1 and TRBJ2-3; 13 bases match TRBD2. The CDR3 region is CASSQEGLAGRGDTQYF. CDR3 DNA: TGCGCCAGCAGCCAAGAGGGACTAGCGGGGAGAGGAGATACGCAGTATTTT.